What follows are 31 T cell receptor beta chains derived from one specimen sequenced in a study of blood T cells in healthy people across ages. Next came a second PCR, run for about 7 to 12 cycles, which used a sample-barcoded 5' primer along with a J-beta primer mix. TCRdb re-analysed the 5' RACE reads in MiXCR, keeping a single row per CDR3 protein. The sample has 550,000 to 700,000 distinct CDR3 sequences; about 26% are singletons. The sequenced material came from blood. The receptor source for this set is a woman in her 70s in good health.

The chain has TRBV7-9 and TRBJ2-7; D may be TRBD2 (6 bases). Germline values: CDR1 SEHNR, CDR2 FQNEAQ (reference sequence). The CDR3 loop spans 14 amino acids. V lost 5 bases and J 6 bases, leaving 17 bases between the germline ends. In DNA form, the CDR3 reads TGTGCCAGCAGCCCGTACGGGGACTCGGGCGAGCAGTACTTC. It is translated as CASSPYGDSGEQYF.

This clonotype has a single count. This rearrangement joins TRBV5-1 to TRBJ1-2, with a tentative D call TRBD1 (5 bases). The germline gives CDR1 SGHRS, CDR2 YFSETQ. This CDR3 has 14 residues. V was shortened by 3 bases and J by 3 bases, with 12 bases between the two germline ends. The CDR3 is CASSYRLGDYGYTF. CDR3 sequence (DNA): TGCGCCAGCAGCTACAGGTTGGGGGACTATGGCTACACCTTC.

This clonotype came up a few times. V is TRBV4-2 and J is TRBJ2-1; tentative D call: TRBD1 (6 bases). The CDR3 has 16 amino acids. Looked up from germline, CDR1 is LGHNA and CDR2 is YNFKEQ. Trimming stripped 4 bases from V and 1 base from J, with 14 bases between. In DNA form, the CDR3 reads TGTGCCAGCAGCCTGGAAGGGGACAAGTCCTACAATGAGCAGTTCTTC. Translating it yields CASSLEGDKSYNEQFF.

The V gene is TRBV7-2, the J gene TRBJ2-3, with D possibly being TRBD2 (6 bases). Germline lookup yields CDR1 SGHTA and CDR2 FQGNSA. V dropped 0 bases and J dropped 6 bases, with 13 bases sitting between them. The CDR3 is 15 amino acids. CDR3 in amino acids: CASSLAGSGLDTQYF. CDR3 DNA: TGTGCCAGCAGCTTAGCAGGTAGCGGCTTGGATACGCAGTATTTT.

This chain connects TRBV5-1 to TRBJ2-5; D not resolved. The CDR3 runs to 13 residues. Trimming stripped 2 bases from V and 2 bases from J, with 7 bases between. The V gene's germline CDR1 is SGHRS and CDR2 YFSETQ. In nucleotides, the CDR3 is TGCGCCAGCAGCTTCCTACGGCAAGAGACCCAGTACTTC. It is translated as CASSFLRQETQYF.

This sequence joins TRBV5-1 and TRBJ2-4; D is undetermined. The CDR3 has 15 amino acids. Germline V gene data show CDR1 as SGHRS and CDR2 as YFSETQ. Trimming removed 0 bases from V and 9 bases from J, with 16 bases in between. The CDR3, as DNA: TGCGCCAGCAGCTTGGATGGGCAGGTCCTCAGCATTCAGTACTTC. It specifies CASSLDGQVLSIQYF.

CDR3 nucleotide sequence: TGCAGTGCCGCTTCGACAGGGATAGAGACCCAGTACTTC. It translates to CSAASTGIETQYF. This chain joins TRBV20-1 and TRBJ2-5, with TRBD1 identical over 7 bases. Germline V lookup: CDR1 DFQATT, CDR2 SNEGSKA (reference sequence). V lost 6 bases and J lost 4; bases outside the gene matches: 8. This CDR3 comprises 13 residues.

This clonotype has only a few counts. This chain connects TRBV5-6 to TRBJ1-2; D remains unclear. Germline V gene lookup returns CDR1 SGHDT and CDR2 YYEEEE. V was pared by 2 bases and J by 1 base, with 15 bases between. The CDR3 totals 16 residues. The CDR3 region has the DNA TGTGCCAGCAGCTTACGGTTGAGAGGGAATAACTATGGCTACACCTTC. It yields the protein CASSLRLRGNNYGYTF.

This clonotype was seen only a few times. The chain recombines TRBV4-3 with TRBJ2-7; 9 bases map to TRBD2. The germline gives CDR1 LGHNA, CDR2 YSLEER. V trimming: 0 bases; J trimming: 0 bases; junction bases outside the gene matches: 0. This CDR3 comprises 15 residues. The CDR3 loop reads CASSQELAGSYEQYF. Here the CDR3 DNA reads TGCGCCAGCAGCCAAGAACTAGCGGGCTCCTACGAGCAGTACTTC.

This chain connects TRBV12-3 or TRBV12-4 to TRBJ1-2; 10 nucleotides agree with TRBD1. The junction had 8 bases not matched to a gene; V was cut back by 2 bases and J by 5 bases. There are 16 residues in the CDR3. CDR3 protein: CASSLFGTGVGYGYTF. Written as DNA, the CDR3 is TGTGCCAGCAGTTTATTTGGGACAGGGGTAGGATATGGCTACACCTTC.

The V gene is TRBV11-2, the J gene TRBJ1-2, with 8 bases identical to TRBD1. V dropped 5 bases and J dropped 8; count of bases not matched to a gene: 4. The CDR3 runs to 12 residues. Germline V CDR1 and CDR2: SGHAT, FQNNGV. Here the CDR3 DNA reads TGTGCCAGCAGCCGATCAGGGGGCGGCTACACCTTC. It specifies CASSRSGGGYTF. Filled out from reference TRBV11-2 and TRBJ1-2, the complete variable domain reads EAGVAQSPRYKIIEKRQSVAFWCNPISGHATLYWYQQILGQGPKLLIQFQNNGVVDDSQLPKDRFSAERLKGVDSTLKIQPAKLEDSAVYLCASSRSGGGYTFGSGTRLTVV.

A few counts support this clonotype. The chain combines TRBV11-2 with TRBJ2-7; the D gene is possibly TRBD2 (5 bases). This CDR3 contains 16 residues. Trimming removed 4 bases from V and 0 bases from J, with 16 bases in between. Germline CDR1 and CDR2: SGHAT and FQNNGV. The CDR3 DNA sequence: TGTGCCAGCAGCTCCCGGCGGGTCAGGAACTCCTACGAGCAGTACTTC. It translates to CASSSRRVRNSYEQYF.

V gene TRBV5-5 combines with J gene TRBJ2-3; unclear D gene. Germline loops: CDR1 SGHKS, CDR2 YYEKEE (reference sequence). This CDR3 has 16 residues. V lost 2 bases and J lost 3, with 16 bases in between. The CDR3 reads CASSFITGIRTDTQYF. CDR3 in DNA: TGTGCCAGCAGCTTTATTACGGGTATTAGGACAGATACGCAGTATTTT.

The rearrangement links TRBV30 to TRBJ1-1, with unresolved D. The CDR3 spans 15 residues. Between the trimmed V and J ends, which lost 4 bases and 3 bases, there was a span of 18 bases. CDR1 is GTSNPN, CDR2 SVGIG, per germline (reference sequence). CDR3 region: CAWKRLGRRDTEAFF. DNA for the CDR3: TGTGCCTGGAAGAGGCTCGGCAGGAGGGACACTGAAGCTTTCTTT. The variable domain in full, completed from reference TRBV30 and TRBJ1-1, reads SQTIHQWPATLVQPVGSPLSLECTVEGTSNPNLYWYRQAAGRGLQLLFYSVGIGQISSEVPQNLSASRPQDRQFILSSKKLLLSDSGFYLCAWKRLGRRDTEAFFGQGTRLTVV.

The table lists this clonotype with a few counts. The chain uses TRBV6-2 or TRBV6-3 and TRBJ2-7; 9 bases map to TRBD1. The CDR3 has 15 residues. Trimming cost V 6 bases and J 5 bases; bases outside gene matches: 11. CDR1 is MNHEY, CDR2 SVGEGT, per germline. The CDR3 nucleotides read TGTGCCAGCAGCACCCAGGGGACAGGGACAAACGAGCAGTACTTC. Translated: CASSTQGTGTNEQYF.

This chain joins TRBV2 and TRBJ1-4, with 7 positions matching TRBD1. J gave up 3 bases and V 10 bases, and 5 bases lay outside the gene matches. Per the germline V gene, CDR1 is SNHLY and CDR2 is FYNNEI. The CDR3 has 13 amino acids. The chain's CDR3 is CATRGLPNEKLFF. CDR3 DNA sequence: TGTGCCACCAGGGGGTTACCTAATGAAAAACTGTTTTTT.

The chain links TRBV6-2 or TRBV6-3 to TRBJ2-2, with 8 bases matching TRBD2. This CDR3 spans 15 amino acids. Germline V gives CDR1 MNHEY, CDR2 SVGEGT. Trimming cost V 6 bases and J 0 bases; bases outside gene matches: 3. CDR3 protein: CASRREGTNTGELFF. CDR3 DNA: TGTGCCAGCAGACGGGAGGGGACGAACACCGGGGAGCTGTTTTTT.

This clonotype turned up a few times. V is TRBV6-5 and J is TRBJ1-4, with D perhaps matching TRBD1 (5 bases). V lost 6 bases, J lost 1 base, and 12 bases lay in between. Germline V gene data show CDR1 as MNHEY and CDR2 as SVGAGI. This CDR3 has 15 residues. This CDR3 is CASSRTQGTNEKLFF. CDR3 DNA: TGTGCCAGCAGCCGGACCCAGGGAACTAATGAAAAACTGTTTTTT.

This chain's CDR3 is CASSERRGFTDTQYF. DNA for the CDR3: TGTGCCAGCAGTGAACGGCGGGGGTTCACAGATACGCAGTATTTT. V gene TRBV2 combines with J gene TRBJ2-3; 7 bases line up with TRBD2. The CDR3 consists of 15 residues. The trim removed 2 bases at V and 2 bases at J, leaving 4 bases unmatched. The germline V gene encodes CDR1 SNHLY and CDR2 FYNNEI.

This clonotype came up a few times. The CDR3 DNA is TGTGCCACCAGCAGAGATAAGGGGGAGACCCAGTACTTC. Translation: CATSRDKGETQYF. This rearrangement joins TRBV15 to TRBJ2-5; D may be TRBD1 (5 bases). Looked up from germline, CDR1 is LNHNV and CDR2 is YYDKDF (reference sequence). V was shortened by 0 bases and J by 5 bases, with 7 bases between the two germline ends. The CDR3 loop spans 13 amino acids.

This clonotype was seen a few times. V is TRBV20-1 and J is TRBJ2-2; 7 nucleotides match TRBD1. This CDR3 region has 15 residues. Germline V lookup: CDR1 DFQATT, CDR2 SNEGSKA (reference sequence). The ends lost 3 bases at V and 0 bases at J; junction bases unmatched: 4. CDR3 loop: CSASRDSPNTGELFF. The DNA for the CDR3 is TGCAGTGCTAGCCGGGACAGCCCGAACACCGGGGAGCTGTTTTTT.

A word on this clonotype: One base away lies a much larger clone, so this may be a sequencing read error. This chain connects TRBV9 to TRBJ2-1, with D maybe TRBD2 (5 bases). The CDR3 is 15 residues long. Germline V CDR1 and CDR2: SGDLS, YYNGEE. The DNA of the CDR3 is TGTGCCAGCAGCGAAAAGCCTAGCTCCTACGATGAGCAGTTCTTC. Amino acid sequence: CASSEKPSSYDEQFF.

This clonotype was recorded a few times. This rearrangement joins TRBV6-6 to TRBJ2-3, with TRBD1 identical over 7 bases. V dropped 6 bases and J dropped 3; count of bases not matched to a gene: 6. The CDR3 contains 14 residues. Germline assignment: CDR1 MNHNY and CDR2 SVGAGI (reference sequence). CDR3 DNA sequence: TGTGCCAGCAGGCAAGGGGGCTTAACAGATACGCAGTATTTT. It is translated as CASRQGGLTDTQYF.

In its sample, this clonotype was seen a few times. J is TRBJ1-1 and V is TRBV18; D gene ambiguous. Germline V lookup: CDR1 KGHSH, CDR2 LQKENI. The CDR3 sequence is 15 residues long. V lost 3 bases and J lost 4, with 15 bases in between. The CDR3 reads CASSPRQEGGTEAFF. CDR3 in DNA: TGTGCCAGCTCACCCCGTCAGGAGGGAGGCACTGAAGCTTTCTTT. Variable domain in full (rest from reference TRBV18 and TRBJ1-1): NAGVMQNPRHLVRRRGQEARLRCSPMKGHSHVYWYRQLPEEGLKFMVYLQKENIIDESGMPKERFSAEFPKEGPSILRIQQVVRGDSAAYFCASSPRQEGGTEAFFGQGTRLTVV.

This clonotype was detected many times. V usage is TRBV7-8 and J usage is TRBJ2-5; 7 bases line up with TRBD2. Germline CDR1 is SGHVS and CDR2 is FQNEAQ. The V segment lost 5 bases and the J segment 1 base; nucleotides outside the gene matches: 4. The CDR3 is made up of 14 amino acids. Written as DNA, the CDR3 is TGTGCCAGCAGCCCCGGGACTACCCAAGAGACCCAGTACTTC. Its protein is CASSPGTTQETQYF.

Notes on this clonotype: Just one base apart from a much larger clone, this may be a read error. The chain has TRBV5-1 and TRBJ2-5; D not resolved. The CDR3 spans 13 residues. CDR1 and CDR2 (germline): SGHRS, YFSETQ. The V end lost 3 bases, the J end lost 2 bases, and 8 bases lay between the germline ends. In DNA, the CDR3 is TGCGCCAGCAGCTGGATGTTACAAGAGACCCAGTACTTC. Translating it yields CASSWMLQETQYF.

The chain recombines TRBV20-1 with TRBJ1-6; possibly TRBD1 for D (5 bases). Germline-derived CDR1 and CDR2 are DFQATT and SNEGSKA (reference sequence). V was cut by 6 bases and J by 0 bases, with 12 bases left in between. This CDR3 spans 15 amino acids. The CDR3: CSATTRGSYNSPLHF. The CDR3 DNA is TGCAGTGCCACAACGAGGGGCTCCTATAATTCACCCCTCCACTTT.

The J gene is TRBJ2-6, the V gene TRBV9; unclear D gene. Trimming removed 2 bases from V and 0 bases from J, with 6 bases in between. Germline V gene lookup returns CDR1 SGDLS and CDR2 YYNGEE. This CDR3 is built from 15 residues. DNA for the CDR3: TGTGCCAGCAGCGTTTCAAGCTCTGGGGCCAACGTCCTGACTTTC. This gives the protein CASSVSSSGANVLTF.

There are a few counts of this clonotype. This rearrangement joins TRBV7-9 to TRBJ1-1; D unclear. V was shortened by 1 base and J by 9 bases, with 9 bases between the two germline ends. Germline loops: CDR1 SEHNR, CDR2 FQNEAQ (reference sequence). The CDR3 extends over 12 amino acids. The CDR3 region is CASSLDVVKAFF. The CDR3 bases are TGTGCCAGCAGCTTAGATGTAGTTAAAGCTTTCTTT.

This clonotype was recorded a few times. The J gene is TRBJ1-1, the V gene TRBV5-5; D gene uncertain. Trimming pared 4 bases from V and 0 bases from J, leaving 13 bases between. Germline V gene data show CDR1 as SGHKS and CDR2 as YYEKEE (reference sequence). The CDR3 has 15 residues. The CDR3: CASSGGVRLNTEAFF. The CDR3 DNA reads as TGTGCCAGCAGCGGCGGTGTACGGCTGAACACTGAAGCTTTCTTT.

The genes are TRBV5-1 and TRBJ2-2, with D uncertain. Per germline, CDR1 SGHRS and CDR2 YFSETQ. The length of the CDR3 is 17 residues. Trimming left V 0 bases short and J 6 bases short, with 18 bases between. CDR3 DNA sequence: TGCGCCAGCAGCTTGGAAGTGGATTCCCTGCTGGCCGGGGAGCTGTTTTTT. Its protein is CASSLEVDSLLAGELFF.